Each of the 27 T cell receptor beta chains below was sequenced from the same sample in a study of blood T cell repertoires in COVID-19. Using immunoSEQ multiplex PCR, the repertoire was profiled, and TCRdb retains in-frame clones only, with some absent. Of about 70,000 clones listed, roughly 82% were seen once; the top ten hold 25% to 30%. The material sequenced was peripheral blood. The origin of the receptors is a woman aged 80 or older with active or convalescent COVID-19.

The V call is TRBV7-2, the J call TRBJ1-6, with 7 bases fitting TRBD1. This CDR3 has 15 residues. Germline CDR1 reads SGHTA; CDR2 reads FQGNSA. V lost 5 bases and J lost 6; bases outside the gene matches: 7. CDR3 DNA sequence: TGTGCCAGCAGCACCTACAGGGGAGGTAATTCACCCCTCCACTTT. Protein: CASSTYRGGNSPLHF.

V and J are TRBV7-2 and TRBJ1-1; the D gene is possibly TRBD1 (5 bases). The CDR3 is 15 residues long. CDR1 is SGHTA and CDR2 is FQGNSA in the germline V gene. Trimming removed 1 base from V and 1 base from J, with 10 bases in between. CDR3 bases: TGTGCCAGCAGCTTAGGAATCACAGGGAACACTGAAGCTTTCTTT. It encodes CASSLGITGNTEAFF.

V usage is TRBV27 and J usage is TRBJ2-3; D not certain. The germline CDR1 and CDR2 sequences are MNHEY and SMNVEV (reference sequence). The CDR3 consists of 13 residues. Trimming removed 4 bases at V and 2 bases at J, with 7 bases between. CDR3 coding DNA: TGTGCCAGCAGTTCCATCCCCACAGATACGCAGTATTTT. Amino acid sequence: CASSSIPTDTQYF.

The chain links TRBV7-9 to TRBJ1-1; D might be TRBD1 (5 bases). Germline lookup yields CDR1 SEHNR and CDR2 FQNEAQ (reference sequence). Trimming took off 1 base at V and 1 base at J, with 16 bases between the two ends. This CDR3 is built from 17 residues. The CDR3 spells CASSLVAGRGGNTEAFF. CDR3 DNA sequence: TGTGCCAGCAGCTTAGTGGCAGGGAGGGGAGGGAACACTGAAGCTTTCTTT.

This clone has a handful of counts. The chain combines TRBV5-8 with TRBJ1-4; 8 bases fit TRBD1. Germline V gene lookup returns CDR1 SGHTS and CDR2 YDEGEE. The J segment lost 3 bases and the V segment lost 7 bases, leaving 5 bases of the junction unmatched. CDR3 length: 14 residues. The CDR3 sequence: CASGQGAPNEKLFF. In DNA, the CDR3 is TGTGCCAGCGGTCAGGGGGCGCCTAATGAAAAACTGTTTTTT.

This clone showed up just a few times. The chain has TRBV7-2 and TRBJ1-4; TRBD1 matches 8 bases. Germline V gives CDR1 SGHTA, CDR2 FQGNSA. V was clipped by 4 bases and J by 5 bases; unmatched bases: 6. CDR3 length equals 15 residues. The CDR3 is CASSSRTGTNEKLFF. The CDR3 coding sequence is TGTGCCAGCAGCTCGCGGACAGGGACGAATGAAAAACTGTTTTTT.

V is TRBV5-5 and J is TRBJ2-5; no firm D call. The CDR3 extends over 13 amino acids. Germline lookup yields CDR1 SGHKS and CDR2 YYEKEE (reference sequence). V shed 0 bases and J shed 2 bases, with 5 bases lying between them. Here the CDR3 reads CASSLGGQETQYF. In DNA form, the CDR3 reads TGTGCCAGCAGCTTGGGAGGACAAGAGACCCAGTACTTC.

The chain combines TRBV30 with TRBJ2-4, with D perhaps TRBD1 (6 bases). Trimming took off 1 base at V and 6 bases at J, with 10 bases between the two ends. CDR3 size: 13 residues. Germline V gene sequence: CDR1 GTSNPN, CDR2 SVGIG (reference sequence). The DNA of the CDR3 is TGTGCCTGGAGTGGGGGGCTGGGAAACATTCAGTACTTC. This codes for CAWSGGLGNIQYF.

This clone is a singleton in its sample. The chain carries TRBV7-2 and TRBJ1-1, with no clear D. Germline lookup yields CDR1 SGHTA and CDR2 FQGNSA. CDR3 length: 13 residues. V gave up 6 bases and J gave up 0 bases, with 8 bases separating them. Here the CDR3 reads CASRQNLNTEAFF. DNA for the CDR3: TGTGCCAGCAGACAGAACTTGAACACTGAAGCTTTCTTT. The complete variable domain, with remaining parts taken from reference TRBV7-2 and TRBJ1-1, reads GAGVSQSPSNKVTEKGKDVELRCDPISGHTALYWYRQSLGQGLEFLIYFQGNSAPDKSGLPSDRFSAERTGGSVSTLTIQRTQQEDSAVYLCASRQNLNTEAFFGQGTRLTVV.

The chain joins TRBV19 to TRBJ1-5, with D maybe TRBD1 (6 bases). CDR1 is LNHDA, CDR2 SQIVND, per germline (reference sequence). This CDR3 region has 18 residues. Trimming cost V 0 bases and J 4 bases, with 19 bases left between them. CDR3 in DNA: TGTGCCAGTAGTATAGATCCGGACAGAACTCTAGTAAATCAGCCCCAGCATTTT. As protein: CASSIDPDRTLVNQPQHF.

The chain couples TRBV6-5 to TRBJ2-5; D call uncertain. Per germline, CDR1 MNHEY and CDR2 SVGAGI. V lost 5 bases, J lost 1 base, and 2 bases lay in between. CDR3 length: 11 residues. For the CDR3, the DNA is TGTGCCAGCAGTCGCCAAGAGACCCAGTACTTC. This codes for CASSRQETQYF.

The chain couples TRBV29-1 to TRBJ1-4; 9 positions agree with TRBD1. The V segment lost 6 bases and the J segment 5 bases; nucleotides outside the gene matches: 7. This CDR3 is 14 amino acids long. CDR1 is SQVTM, CDR2 ANQGSEA, per germline. The CDR3 sequence: CSVKPGQGNEKLFF. The CDR3 DNA is TGCAGCGTGAAGCCGGGACAGGGAAATGAAAAACTGTTTTTT.

The chain carries TRBV7-8 and TRBJ1-1; no clear D. Germline CDR1 reads SGHVS; CDR2 reads FQNEAQ. The CDR3 is 14 residues long. The V end was cut by 5 bases, the J end by 1 base, with 11 bases between. DNA of the CDR3: TGTGCCAGCAGCATTAGCCCGGGGAACACTGAAGCTTTCTTT. Translated, it gives CASSISPGNTEAFF.

This clone appeared many times. The chain links TRBV6-1 to TRBJ2-7; weak D call: TRBD2 (6 bases). V was cut by 2 bases and J by 3 bases, with 17 bases left in between. Germline lookup yields CDR1 MNHNS and CDR2 SASEGT. The CDR3 has 16 amino acids. CDR3 loop: CASSESSGDSGYEQYF. DNA of the CDR3: TGTGCCAGCAGTGAATCGTCTGGGGACTCGGGCTACGAGCAGTACTTC.

V is TRBV6-2 or TRBV6-3 and J is TRBJ2-7, with TRBD1 matching over 10 bases. The CDR3 consists of 15 residues. The germline V gene encodes CDR1 MNHEY and CDR2 SVGEGT. With V trimmed by 6 bases and J by 3 bases, 8 bases remained unmatched. The CDR3: CASSAPWDRGYEQYF. As DNA, the CDR3 is TGTGCCAGCAGCGCTCCCTGGGACAGGGGCTACGAGCAGTACTTC.

This clone was counted only a few times. This sequence joins TRBV11-2 and TRBJ1-2; D call uncertain. Germline CDR1 SGHAT, CDR2 FQNNGV. Trimming took 1 base from V and 4 from J, leaving 7 bases between them. The CDR3 is made up of 13 amino acids. The CDR3: CASSLGAAYGYTF. In DNA form, the CDR3 reads TGTGCCAGCAGCTTAGGAGCGGCCTATGGCTACACCTTC.

The chain carries TRBV5-4 and TRBJ2-2; 9 positions agree with TRBD2. The V gene's germline CDR1 is SGHNT and CDR2 YYREEE (reference sequence). This CDR3 is built from 16 residues. The J segment lost 3 bases and the V segment lost 0 bases, leaving 3 bases of the junction unmatched. Here the CDR3 DNA reads TGTGCCAGCAGCTTGGTAGCGGGGGCCGACACCGGGGAGCTGTTTTTT. Its translation is CASSLVAGADTGELFF.

The chain uses TRBV7-9 and TRBJ2-7; D perhaps matches TRBD1 (6 bases). V dropped 4 bases and J dropped 3 bases, with 16 bases sitting between them. Germline loops: CDR1 SEHNR, CDR2 FQNEAQ (reference sequence). This CDR3 has 15 amino acids. This CDR3 is CASSSSGTPFYEQYF. Here the CDR3 DNA reads TGTGCCAGCAGCTCCTCGGGGACACCTTTCTACGAGCAGTACTTC.

The chain has TRBV5-4 and TRBJ2-3; D not certain. The germline V gene encodes CDR1 SGHNT and CDR2 YYREEE (reference sequence). The CDR3 consists of 16 residues. V lost 2 bases, J lost 0 bases, and 13 bases lay in between. In nucleotides, the CDR3 is TGTGCCAGCAGCTTAAGAGCGAAGACTAGCACAGATACGCAGTATTTT. Translating it yields CASSLRAKTSTDTQYF.

The genes are TRBV5-5 and TRBJ1-3; 9 nucleotides match TRBD1. The CDR3 totals 14 residues. The V gene end was trimmed by 2 bases and the J gene end by 7 bases; junction bases not matched to a gene: 4. The germline V gene has CDR1 SGHKS and CDR2 YYEKEE (reference sequence). CDR3 sequence: CASSFGTGRNTIYF. The CDR3 bases are TGTGCCAGCAGCTTCGGGACAGGGCGGAACACCATATATTTT.

The V call is TRBV27, the J call TRBJ2-5; 15 nucleotides agree with TRBD2. V was pared by 5 bases and J by 4 bases, with 11 bases of the junction left unmatched. Germline lookup yields CDR1 MNHEY and CDR2 SMNVEV (reference sequence). CDR3 length: 18 residues. Here the CDR3 reads CASSPRRTSGGAGETQYF. CDR3 DNA: TGTGCCAGCAGTCCCCGCCGGACTAGCGGGGGGGCGGGAGAGACCCAGTACTTC.

The genes are TRBV30 and TRBJ1-5; 10 bases match TRBD1. Trimming took 2 bases from V and 3 from J; bases not matched to a gene: 13. The CDR3 runs to 18 residues. Germline loops: CDR1 GTSNPN, CDR2 SVGIG (reference sequence). The CDR3 here is CAWSSLFTGTGDNQPQHF. As DNA, the CDR3 is TGTGCCTGGAGTTCCCTCTTCACCGGGACAGGGGACAATCAGCCCCAGCATTTT.

The chain joins TRBV12-3 or TRBV12-4 to TRBJ1-2; no firm D call. Trimming pared 5 bases from V and 2 bases from J, leaving 6 bases between. The CDR3 is made up of 12 amino acids. The CDR3: CASSTSNYGYTF. As DNA, the CDR3 is TGTGCCAGCAGTACATCAAACTATGGCTACACCTTC.

This clone was detected once. This chain links TRBV12-3 or TRBV12-4 with TRBJ1-5; D call uncertain. The CDR3 contains 12 residues. The V and J ends lost 3 bases and 7 bases respectively, with 7 bases between them. In DNA, the CDR3 is TGTGCCAGCAGTTTCCCCCTCCAGCCCCAGCATTTT. Its protein product is CASSFPLQPQHF.

The chain is built from TRBV3-1 (or the pseudogene TRBV3-2) and TRBJ2-1; D unclear. The germline V gene has CDR1 LGHDT and CDR2 YNNKEL (reference sequence). The germline V and J ends were trimmed by 1 base and 7 bases, with 11 bases remaining between them. The CDR3 is made up of 14 amino acids. The CDR3 region is CASSQGGLRNEQFF. CDR3 nucleotides: TGTGCCAGCAGCCAAGGTGGGTTGCGGAATGAGCAGTTCTTC.

This clone turned up a few times. This chain uses TRBV12-3 or TRBV12-4 with TRBJ1-2; 9 bases are a match to TRBD1. The CDR3 runs 13 residues. J was trimmed by 1 base and V by 6 bases; bases with no gene match: 0. CDR3 sequence reads: CASRGQGNYGYTF. The DNA for the CDR3 is TGTGCCAGCAGGGGACAGGGTAACTATGGCTACACCTTC.

This chain joins TRBV6-2 or TRBV6-3 and TRBJ1-5, with TRBD1 identical over 8 bases. The CDR3 totals 14 residues. Unmatched junction bases numbered 6, after V lost 2 bases and J lost 9 bases. Germline loops: CDR1 MNHEY, CDR2 SVGEGT. In DNA, the CDR3 is TGTGCCAGCAGTTACCGGACAGGGTTTATGCCCCAGCATTTT. It encodes CASSYRTGFMPQHF.